What follows describes a single TCR beta chain. The antigen is unknown. The record originates from a study of tumor-infiltrating lymphocytes in localized non-small cell lung cancer. The overall study: Tumor tissue and non-adjacent uninvolved lung came from each patient.

Study-level points and caveats: Available tissue quantity limited TCR sequencing to a patient subset. Immunotypes IM1 and IM2 had similar TCR-derived T-cell fractions.

The CDR3 contains 12 residues. V was clipped by 0 bases and J by 10 bases, with 10 bases between them. Germline loops: CDR1 SQVTM, CDR2 ANQGSEA. The protocol was immunoSEQ multiplex PCR, while the TCRdb copy is restricted to in-frame clones and leaves out a portion. This table holds 25,000 or so clones, nearly 70% found once. The TCR originated in a human donor with non-small cell lung cancer. The sample comprised lung tumor tissue. The chain combines TRBV29-1 with TRBJ2-1; D remains unclear. CDR3 in amino acids: CSVEDQSREQFF. The CDR3 region has the DNA TGCAGCGTTGAAGATCAGTCTAGAGAGCAGTTCTTC.